This T cell receptor (beta chain) was observed in a study of blood T cell repertoires in COVID-19. Study in general: The cDNA or gDNA used as material had been derived from T cells, B-cell-depleted T cells, or PBMCs.

The assay was immunoSEQ multiplex PCR, and TCRdb's table has in-frame clones only and misses some. The sample includes roughly 140,000 clones, 80% to 90% of them seen just once. The V and J ends lost 5 bases and 7 bases, in that order; junction bases with no gene match: 12. Germline CDR1 and CDR2: KGHSH and LQKENI. CDR3 length equals 16 residues. The chain uses TRBV18 and TRBJ2-1, with 9 bases matching TRBD2. The receptor comes from a woman aged 40 to 50 with acute or convalescent COVID-19. Sequencing was done on a sample of peripheral blood. CDR3 coding DNA: TGTGCCAGCTCAGGTTTAGGTAGCGGGAGCCGAAATGAGCAGTTCTTC. It yields the protein CASSGLGSGSRNEQFF.